This entry lists 27 T cell receptor beta chains sequenced from one sample in a study of blood T cell repertoires in COVID-19. TCRdb keeps only in-frame clones here, not all; method: immunoSEQ multiplex PCR. The data contain fewer than 250,000 clones, roughly 82% of them seen just once; the ten biggest clones take up 2% to 2.5%. The sample was PBMCs or T cells enriched from blood (not recorded which). The receptors derive from a woman aged 45-65 years who had recovered from COVID-19.

The chain joins TRBV13 to TRBJ2-7; TRBD1 matches 11 bases. Losses at the gene ends were 3 bases for V and 6 bases for J; bases not matched to a gene: 4. CDR1 is PRHDT and CDR2 is FYEKMQ in the germline V gene (reference sequence). The CDR3 extends over 14 amino acids. The CDR3 DNA sequence: TGTGCCAGCAGCTTTCGGACAGGGGGCATCGAGCAGTACTTC. It specifies CASSFRTGGIEQYF.

This clone was observed a few times. The rearrangement joins TRBV5-5 to TRBJ2-7; 7 bases line up with TRBD1. Germline loops: CDR1 SGHKS, CDR2 YYEKEE (reference sequence). V trimming: 0 bases; J trimming: 2 bases; junction bases outside the gene matches: 5. The CDR3 spans 15 residues. The CDR3 reads CASSLDRGFAYEQYF. CDR3 coding DNA: TGTGCCAGCAGCTTGGACAGGGGTTTCGCCTACGAGCAGTACTTC.

The chain carries TRBV14 and TRBJ1-1; TRBD1 matches at 9 bases. CDR3 size: 16 residues. The V and J ends lost 5 bases and 0 bases, in that order; junction bases with no gene match: 7. From germline, CDR1 is SGHDN and CDR2 FVKESK. CDR3 protein: CASSSRQGVMNTEAFF. The CDR3 nucleotides read TGTGCCAGCAGCTCCCGACAGGGGGTGATGAACACTGAAGCTTTCTTT. The full variable domain, completed using reference TRBV14 and TRBJ1-1, is EAGVTQFPSHSVIEKGQTVTLRCDPISGHDNLYWYRRVMGKEIKFLLHFVKESKQDESGMPNNRFLAERTGGTYSTLKVQPAELEDSGVYFCASSSRQGVMNTEAFFGQGTRLTVV.

The chain combines TRBV9 with TRBJ2-2, with TRBD2 identical over 10 bases. After removal of 0 bases from V and 4 bases from J, the junction contained 3 bases not matched to a gene. This CDR3 is 16 amino acids long. In germline, CDR1 is SGDLS, CDR2 YYNGEE. The CDR3 sequence: CASSVASGSATGELFF. CDR3 nucleotides: TGTGCCAGCAGCGTAGCTAGCGGGAGTGCCACCGGGGAGCTGTTTTTT.

The chain joins TRBV4-3 to TRBJ2-7; D is possibly TRBD2 (6 bases). The CDR3 consists of 16 residues. CDR1 LGHNA and CDR2 YSLEER come from the germline V gene. V was clipped by 0 bases and J by 2 bases, with 14 bases between them. CDR3 loop: CASSQDLLARTYEQYF. CDR3 DNA: TGCGCCAGCAGCCAAGATCTTCTAGCGCGAACCTACGAGCAGTACTTC.

V gene TRBV24-1 combines with J gene TRBJ1-5; D remains ambiguous. This CDR3 region has 14 residues. The germline gives CDR1 KGHDR, CDR2 SFDVKD. V was pared by 4 bases and J by 8 bases, with 14 bases between. CDR3 loop: CATSESMAGKPQHF. The CDR3 bases are TGTGCCACCAGTGAGAGTATGGCGGGGAAGCCCCAGCATTTT.

The chain couples TRBV30 to TRBJ1-2; no reliable D call. Deletions cut 0 bases from V and 8 bases from J, with 16 bases between. Germline loops: CDR1 GTSNPN, CDR2 SVGIG (reference sequence). This CDR3 comprises 14 residues. CDR3 region: CAWSVGRESEGYTF. The CDR3 DNA sequence: TGTGCCTGGAGTGTCGGTAGGGAGAGTGAGGGCTACACCTTC.

This rearrangement joins TRBV7-9 to TRBJ2-1, with 9 bases lining up with TRBD2. CDR1 SEHNR and CDR2 FQNEAQ come from the germline V gene (reference sequence). V lost 4 bases and J lost 1; bases outside the gene matches: 2. This CDR3 spans 15 amino acids. The CDR3 loop reads CASSSSGVSYNEQFF. The CDR3 region has the DNA TGTGCCAGCAGCTCTAGCGGGGTATCCTACAATGAGCAGTTCTTC. The full variable domain, rest sourced from reference TRBV7-9 and TRBJ2-1, is DTGVSQNPRHKITKRGQNVTFRCDPISEHNRLYWYRQTLGQGPEFLTYFQNEAQLEKSRLLSDRFSAERPKGSFSTLEIQRTEQGDSAMYLCASSSSGVSYNEQFFGPGTRLTVL.

This clone was observed once. The chain links TRBV7-2 to TRBJ2-7, with D perhaps TRBD2 (5 bases). This CDR3 is built from 15 residues. V lost 5 bases to trimming and J lost 4 bases, with 18 bases between them. Looked up from germline, CDR1 is SGHTA and CDR2 is FQGNSA. The CDR3 region is CASSTMTGIKYEQYF. For the CDR3, the DNA is TGTGCCAGCAGCACGATGACCGGGATAAAGTACGAGCAGTACTTC.

The V and J genes are TRBV7-2 and TRBJ1-2; no reliable D call. Germline CDR1 and CDR2: SGHTA and FQGNSA. The CDR3 covers 14 residues. Trimming cost V 4 bases and J 2 bases, with 11 bases left between them. The CDR3 sequence is CASSSETANYGYTF. The CDR3 DNA sequence: TGTGCCAGCAGCTCGGAGACGGCAAACTATGGCTACACCTTC.

This clone appeared a few times. The gene calls are TRBV7-9 and TRBJ1-2; D is undetermined. Germline CDR1 is SEHNR and CDR2 is FQNEAQ (reference sequence). V lost 2 bases and J lost 4, with 5 bases in between. CDR3 length equals 12 residues. CDR3 sequence: CASSLYSYGYTF. The CDR3 DNA reads as TGTGCCAGCAGCTTATACAGCTATGGCTACACCTTC.

The chain joins TRBV2 to TRBJ2-5; tentatively, D is TRBD1 (5 bases). Germline-derived CDR1 and CDR2 are SNHLY and FYNNEI. Trimming pared 2 bases from V and 4 bases from J, leaving 11 bases between. The CDR3 consists of 14 residues. In DNA, the CDR3 is TGTGCCAGCAGTGAATGGGGCAGGGTAGAGACCCAGTACTTC. Its translation: CASSEWGRVETQYF.

This chain uses TRBV29-1 with TRBJ1-2; no definite D call. Germline CDR1 reads SQVTM; CDR2 reads ANQGSEA. V was cut by 0 bases and J by 3 bases, with 14 bases left in between. The CDR3 extends over 15 amino acids. The CDR3 here is CSVEDQSRRDYGYTF. The CDR3 bases are TGCAGCGTTGAAGATCAATCGAGGAGGGACTATGGCTACACCTTC. Supplemented by reference TRBV29-1 and TRBJ1-2, the full variable domain reads SAVISQKPSRDICQRGTSLTIQCQVDSQVTMMFWYRQQPGQSLTLIATANQGSEATYESGFVIDKFPISRPNLTFSTLTVSNMSPEDSSIYLCSVEDQSRRDYGYTFGSGTRLTVV.

This chain joins TRBV11-2 and TRBJ2-1; possible D gene TRBD1, 6 bases. Trimming removed 5 bases from V and 3 bases from J, with 11 bases in between. The V gene's germline CDR1 is SGHAT and CDR2 FQNNGV. This CDR3 has 14 residues. This CDR3 is CASSIGQYYNEQFF. CDR3 in DNA: TGTGCCAGCAGCATAGGACAGTACTACAATGAGCAGTTCTTC.

The sample holds a few counts of this clone. The chain combines TRBV19 with TRBJ1-3; D is uncertain. This CDR3 contains 15 residues. The V and J ends lost 1 base and 0 bases respectively, with 7 bases between them. Per germline, CDR1 LNHDA and CDR2 SQIVND (reference sequence). The chain's CDR3 is CASSIVESSGNTIYF. In DNA form, the CDR3 reads TGTGCCAGTAGTATAGTTGAGAGCTCTGGAAACACCATATATTTT.

The chain joins TRBV27 to TRBJ2-3; D is undetermined. This CDR3 has 13 amino acids. V was cut by 0 bases and J by 3 bases, with 4 bases left in between. Germline assignment: CDR1 MNHEY and CDR2 SMNVEV (reference sequence). In nucleotides, the CDR3 is TGTGCCAGCAGTTTATCGAGAACAGATACGCAGTATTTT. Encoded protein: CASSLSRTDTQYF.

V and J are TRBV7-8 and TRBJ1-5; perhaps TRBD1 as D (5 bases). In germline, CDR1 is SGHVS, CDR2 FQNEAQ. The germline V and J ends were trimmed by 5 bases and 4 bases, with 27 bases remaining between them. The CDR3 runs 19 residues. This chain's CDR3 is CASSPWVRDGWGVNQPQHF. CDR3 bases: TGTGCCAGCAGCCCGTGGGTCAGGGACGGATGGGGGGTGAATCAGCCCCAGCATTTT.

This sequence joins TRBV4-1 and TRBJ2-7; D is uncertain. This CDR3 has 15 residues. Germline V gives CDR1 MGHRA, CDR2 YSYEKL. The germline V and J ends were trimmed by 4 bases and 4 bases, with 17 bases remaining between them. The CDR3 protein is CASSRKQGEAYEQYF. Written as DNA, the CDR3 is TGCGCCAGCAGCCGAAAGCAAGGAGAGGCTTACGAGCAGTACTTC.

The rearrangement joins TRBV18 to TRBJ1-3; 8 bases map to TRBD1. CDR3 length: 16 residues. Germline trimming cut 3 bases from V and 1 base from J; bases unmatched to any gene: 5. Germline V lookup: CDR1 KGHSH, CDR2 LQKENI. The CDR3 nucleotides read TGTGCCAGCTCACCCGGACAGGGTGGGTCTGGAAACACCATATATTTT. It encodes CASSPGQGGSGNTIYF.

A remark on this clone: The junction differs from germline at one of its ends, possibly a read error. The genes are TRBV7-7 and TRBJ1-4, with TRBD1 matching 7 bases. This CDR3 has 15 residues. Germline loops: CDR1 SSHAT, CDR2 FNYEAQ (reference sequence). This chain's CDR3 is CASSLGGTVNEKLFF. CDR3 nucleotide sequence: TGTGCTAGCAGCTTAGGTGGGACAGTTAATGAAAAACTGTTTTTT.

The V call is TRBV18, the J call TRBJ2-2, with unresolved D. The CDR3 spans 16 residues. Germline V gene data show CDR1 as KGHSH and CDR2 as LQKENI. V dropped 5 bases and J dropped 0 bases, with 13 bases sitting between them. CDR3 in amino acids: CASSSLTGANTGELFF. As DNA, the CDR3 is TGTGCCAGCTCATCCCTTACGGGTGCGAACACCGGGGAGCTGTTTTTT.

In its sample, this clone was seen once. This chain connects TRBV6-4 to TRBJ2-1, with 10 bases aligning to TRBD2. J lost 7 bases, V lost 2 bases, and 8 bases had no gene match. CDR1 and CDR2 from the germline V gene are MRHNA and SNTAGT. CDR3 length equals 16 residues. The CDR3 spells CASSDAASGGNNEQFF. CDR3 nucleotides: TGTGCCAGCAGTGACGCCGCTAGCGGGGGAAATAATGAGCAGTTCTTC.

This sequence joins TRBV30 and TRBJ2-7, with a tentative D call TRBD1 (7 bases). The CDR3 spans 12 residues. The germline V gene encodes CDR1 GTSNPN and CDR2 SVGIG (reference sequence). V shed 5 bases and J shed 3 bases, with 11 bases lying between them. This chain's CDR3 is CAWSGGLYEQYF. The CDR3 nucleotides read TGTGCCTGGTCAGGGGGACTCTACGAGCAGTACTTC.

The chain uses TRBV11-3 and TRBJ1-4, with a tentative D call TRBD1 (5 bases). The CDR3 is 18 residues long. Looked up from germline, CDR1 is SGHNT and CDR2 is YENEEA. Between the trimmed V and J ends, which lost 1 base and 0 bases, there was a span of 15 bases. CDR3 sequence (DNA): TGTGCCAGCAGCTTAGGGGGCCGGCTACAGGCAACTAATGAAAAACTGTTTTTT. As protein: CASSLGGRLQATNEKLFF.

The rearrangement uses TRBV7-6 and TRBJ2-7, with 8 bases fitting TRBD1. Germline trimming cut 1 base from V and 6 bases from J; bases unmatched to any gene: 5. This CDR3 spans 14 amino acids. Germline V gene data show CDR1 as SGHVS and CDR2 as FNYEAQ. CDR3 nucleotide sequence: TGTGCCAGCAGCTTAGGGACAGGGTCTGGCGAGCAGTACTTC. This encodes CASSLGTGSGEQYF.

This rearrangement joins TRBV19 to TRBJ2-7; 13 positions agree with TRBD2. CDR1 and CDR2 (germline): LNHDA, SQIVND (reference sequence). This CDR3 is built from 16 residues. J was trimmed by 7 bases and V by 4 bases; bases with no gene match: 10. The CDR3 nucleotides are TGTGCCAGTAGTAAGGCAACTAGCGGGAGGGCCGGAGAGCAGTACTTC. Protein: CASSKATSGRAGEQYF.

This sequence joins TRBV5-1 and TRBJ1-3, with a possible D match to TRBD1 (5 bases). The V end was cut by 5 bases, the J end by 4 bases, with 10 bases between. Germline CDR1 reads SGHRS; CDR2 reads YFSETQ. CDR3 size: 13 residues. CDR3 region: CASRTGEGNTIYF. CDR3 nucleotide sequence: TGCGCCAGCAGAACGGGGGAAGGAAACACCATATATTTT.